These 26 T cell receptor beta chains originate from one sample sequenced in a study of cytomegalovirus exposure and HLA in healthy donors. Profiling relied on immunoSEQ multiplex PCR, and the TCRdb table lists in-frame clones only, not all of them. The repertoire includes about 190,000 clones, roughly 80% of them detected once, and 2.8% sits in the top ten. Sequences were obtained from PBMCs. The origin of the receptors is a woman aged 18-35 years in good health and CMV-seropositive.

This chain joins TRBV18 and TRBJ2-7; D remains unclear. The CDR3 length is 16 residues. The germline V gene has CDR1 KGHSH and CDR2 LQKENI. V lost 1 base and J lost 0, with 13 bases in between. This CDR3 reads CASSPQLQSLSYEQYF. The CDR3 DNA reads TGTGCCAGCTCACCACAGTTACAGAGCCTCTCCTACGAGCAGTACTTC.

The J gene is TRBJ2-7, the V gene TRBV11-2, with TRBD2 as a possible D gene (5 bases). This CDR3 is built from 12 residues. V was cut by 4 bases and J by 13 bases, with 17 bases left in between. Germline CDR1 is SGHAT and CDR2 is FQNNGV. The CDR3 DNA sequence: TGTGCCAGCAGCTCGGACTCACAACTCATCTACTTC. It yields the protein CASSSDSQLIYF.

This clone was seen more than once but under ten times. The J gene is TRBJ1-6, the V gene TRBV18, with a tentative D call TRBD1 (5 bases). CDR1 is KGHSH, CDR2 LQKENI, per germline. V gave up 6 bases and J gave up 10 bases, with 16 bases separating them. This CDR3 has 14 residues. The CDR3 protein is CASSLGPGGSPLHF. The CDR3, as DNA: TGTGCCAGCTCCCTTGGTCCCGGGGGATCACCCCTCCACTTT. Full variable domain (rest looked up from reference TRBV18 and TRBJ1-6): NAGVMQNPRHLVRRRGQEARLRCSPMKGHSHVYWYRQLPEEGLKFMVYLQKENIIDESGMPKERFSAEFPKEGPSILRIQQVVRGDSAAYFCASSLGPGGSPLHFGNGTRLTVT.

The gene calls are TRBV9 and TRBJ2-1; a possible D gene is TRBD2 (5 bases). The CDR3 loop spans 15 amino acids. V dropped 4 bases and J dropped 0 bases, with 11 bases sitting between them. CDR1 SGDLS and CDR2 YYNGEE come from the germline V gene. The chain's CDR3 is CASSTEGSSYNEQFF. CDR3 in DNA: TGTGCCAGCAGCACAGAGGGTAGCTCCTACAATGAGCAGTTCTTC.

J is TRBJ1-1 and V is TRBV27; D perhaps matches TRBD1 (5 bases). This CDR3 is 11 amino acids long. The V and J ends lost 8 bases and 6 bases respectively, with 10 bases between them. In germline, CDR1 is MNHEY, CDR2 SMNVEV (reference sequence). The CDR3 DNA sequence: TGTGCCAGCGGGGGGATCCCTGAAGCTTTCTTT. Its protein product is CASGGIPEAFF.

The CDR3 DNA follows: TGTGCCAGTAGTACCGACCGAATCAGGGGTCTCCGTTACACTGAAGCTTTCTTT. The encoded protein is CASSTDRIRGLRYTEAFF. The rearrangement uses TRBV19 and TRBJ1-1, with D possibly being TRBD1 (6 bases). V was clipped by 4 bases and J by 3 bases, with 24 bases between them. This CDR3 has 18 amino acids. Per the germline V gene, CDR1 is LNHDA and CDR2 is SQIVND (reference sequence).

V and J are TRBV10-3 and TRBJ1-2; 11 positions agree with TRBD1. Germline CDR1 is ENHRY and CDR2 is SYGVKD. The CDR3 is 15 amino acids. V lost 4 bases and J lost 7; bases outside the gene matches: 8. The CDR3 DNA sequence: TGTGCCATCAGTGGGGGACAGGGGGGAAGTTTTGGCTACACCTTC. It translates to CAISGGQGGSFGYTF.

The genes are TRBV2 and TRBJ1-2; perhaps TRBD1 as D (6 bases). The V gene's germline CDR1 is SNHLY and CDR2 FYNNEI. The CDR3 has 16 amino acids. Trimming left V 5 bases short and J 0 bases short, with 16 bases between. In DNA form, the CDR3 reads TGTGCCAGCAGTAAGGCCGACAGGCCGGCTAACTATGGCTACACCTTC. This gives the protein CASSKADRPANYGYTF.

The V gene is TRBV9, the J gene TRBJ2-3, with 13 bases that match TRBD2. The CDR3 is 17 residues long. The V and J ends lost 1 base and 4 bases, in that order; junction bases with no gene match: 6. The germline gives CDR1 SGDLS, CDR2 YYNGEE. The CDR3 DNA reads as TGTGCCAGCAGCGTAACTAGCGGGGGGGCCTCGGCAGATACGCAGTATTTT. It translates to CASSVTSGGASADTQYF.

This clone has more than one count but fewer than ten. The V and J genes are TRBV7-9 and TRBJ2-2, with D tentatively TRBD1 (6 bases). The CDR3 length is 16 residues. Trimming shortened V by 1 base and J by 2 bases, and 11 bases separated the two germline ends. Germline loops: CDR1 SEHNR, CDR2 FQNEAQ (reference sequence). The CDR3: CASSLGAGDNTGELFF. CDR3 in DNA: TGTGCCAGCAGCTTAGGGGCAGGGGACAACACCGGGGAGCTGTTTTTT.

The J gene is TRBJ2-5, the V gene TRBV2; D ambiguous. Germline CDR1 SNHLY, CDR2 FYNNEI. V gave up 7 bases and J gave up 1 base, with 7 bases separating them. CDR3 length equals 12 residues. In DNA form, the CDR3 reads TGTGCCAGCACGGCGGTCCAAGAGACCCAGTACTTC. This sequence encodes CASTAVQETQYF.

J is TRBJ2-7 and V is TRBV9, with D possibly matching TRBD1 (6 bases). Germline V CDR1 and CDR2: SGDLS, YYNGEE. Deletions cut 4 bases from V and 5 bases from J, with 19 bases between. The CDR3 consists of 15 residues. CDR3 amino acids: CASSPGTLGLNEQYF. CDR3 nucleotide sequence: TGTGCCAGCAGCCCCGGGACATTAGGGCTTAACGAGCAGTACTTC.

The chain has TRBV6-5 and TRBJ2-7, with TRBD1 matching 12 bases. From germline, CDR1 is MNHEY and CDR2 SVGAGI. The CDR3 consists of 15 residues. The trim removed 5 bases at V and 5 bases at J, leaving 7 bases unmatched. Here the CDR3 DNA reads TGTGCCAGCAGTACCGCCGGGACAGGGGGCGACGAGCAGTACTTC. Amino acid sequence: CASSTAGTGGDEQYF.

The chain joins TRBV28 to TRBJ2-1; D gene unclear. CDR3 length: 11 amino acids. Germline CDR1 and CDR2: MDHEN and SYDVKM. Trimming removed 4 bases at V and 9 bases at J, with 7 bases between. The CDR3 sequence: CASSWRSEQFF. As DNA, the CDR3 is TGTGCCAGCAGTTGGCGGAGTGAGCAGTTCTTC.

The chain joins TRBV27 to TRBJ1-4; TRBD1 might be the D (5 bases). Germline V gene lookup returns CDR1 MNHEY and CDR2 SMNVEV (reference sequence). Deletions cut 6 bases from V and 7 bases from J, with 12 bases between. The CDR3 extends over 13 amino acids. The CDR3 is CASSRDRVEKLFF. In DNA form, the CDR3 reads TGTGCCAGCAGCAGGGATCGGGTTGAAAAACTGTTTTTT. The entire variable domain, with the rest obtained from reference TRBV27 and TRBJ1-4, is as follows: EAQVTQNPRYLITVTGKKLTVTCSQNMNHEYMSWYRQDPGLGLRQIYYSMNVEVTDKGDVPEGYKVSRKEKRNFPLILESPSPNQTSLYFCASSRDRVEKLFFGSGTQLSVL.

The chain's CDR3 is CASSPRGNSPLHF. DNA of the CDR3: TGTGCCAGTAGCCCCAGGGGAAATTCACCCCTCCACTTT. The genes are TRBV19 and TRBJ1-6, with a possible D match to TRBD1 (6 bases). The CDR3 is made up of 13 amino acids. From germline, CDR1 is LNHDA and CDR2 SQIVND (reference sequence). Between the trimmed V and J ends, which lost 6 bases and 7 bases, there was a span of 10 bases.

CDR3 protein: CASSLAPGIADTQYF. CDR3 coding DNA: TGCGCCAGCAGCTTGGCCCCGGGTATCGCAGATACGCAGTATTTT. The chain employs TRBV5-1 and TRBJ2-3; D gene unclear. The CDR3 has 15 residues. The germline gives CDR1 SGHRS, CDR2 YFSETQ. The ends were cut back, 0 bases at V and 4 bases at J, with 12 bases in the middle.

The chain employs TRBV19 and TRBJ1-4; D gene uncertain. The V end was cut by 10 bases, the J end by 8 bases, with 20 bases between. This CDR3 is 14 amino acids long. Germline assignment: CDR1 LNHDA and CDR2 SQIVND (reference sequence). The CDR3 loop reads CATGGTPRREKLFF. CDR3 nucleotides: TGTGCCACCGGAGGCACACCCCGGCGGGAAAAACTGTTTTTT. Using reference TRBV19 and TRBJ1-4 for the parts outside the CDR3, the full variable domain is DGGITQSPKYLFRKEGQNVTLSCEQNLNHDAMYWYRQDPGQGLRLIYYSQIVNDFQKGDIAEGYSVSREKKESFPLTVTSAQKNPTAFYLCATGGTPRREKLFFGSGTQLSVL.

This chain links TRBV6-6 with TRBJ2-2; D possibly corresponds to TRBD1 (6 bases). This CDR3 is built from 16 residues. V was shortened by 5 bases and J by 4 bases, with 17 bases between the two germline ends. Germline lookup yields CDR1 MNHNY and CDR2 SVGAGI (reference sequence). CDR3: CASSPLGTSGTGELFF. In DNA, the CDR3 is TGTGCCAGCAGTCCCCTAGGGACATCAGGCACCGGGGAGCTGTTTTTT.

The rearrangement joins TRBV4-1 to TRBJ1-1; D is uncertain. V was cut by 1 base and J by 0 bases, with 9 bases left in between. CDR1 and CDR2 from the germline V gene are MGHRA and YSYEKL. This CDR3 has 15 amino acids. Here the CDR3 DNA reads TGCGCCAGCAGCCAAGTACAACAGATGAACACTGAAGCTTTCTTT. This codes for CASSQVQQMNTEAFF.

The gene calls are TRBV18 and TRBJ1-5, with D possibly being TRBD1 (5 bases). CDR1 and CDR2 from the germline V gene are KGHSH and LQKENI. This CDR3 is 14 amino acids long. V was pared by 3 bases and J by 7 bases, with 13 bases between. The DNA for the CDR3 is TGTGCCAGCTCACCGGCCCAGGGAGGACAGCCCCAGCATTTT. It encodes CASSPAQGGQPQHF.

The CDR3 spells CASSRGEGIYGYTF. In DNA form, the CDR3 reads TGTGCCAGCAGTCGGGGAGAGGGCATCTATGGCTACACCTTC. The chain combines TRBV5-8 with TRBJ1-2; D is ambiguous. The CDR3 loop spans 14 amino acids. Germline CDR1 and CDR2: SGHTS and YDEGEE. V lost 5 bases and J lost 4, with 15 bases in between.

The genes are TRBV9 and TRBJ1-2; no reliable D call. The CDR3 loop spans 11 amino acids. Germline V gives CDR1 SGDLS, CDR2 YYNGEE. The germline V and J ends were trimmed by 7 bases and 8 bases, with 12 bases remaining between them. CDR3 sequence (DNA): TGTGCCAGCGGAGGAGGGAAGGGCTACACCTTC. It translates to CASGGGKGYTF.

The rearrangement uses TRBV11-2 and TRBJ2-5; D not resolved. This CDR3 is built from 13 residues. V was shortened by 5 bases and J by 5 bases, with 12 bases between the two germline ends. Germline CDR1 reads SGHAT; CDR2 reads FQNNGV. CDR3 residues: CASSPPSRETQYF. The CDR3, as DNA: TGTGCCAGCAGCCCCCCTTCCCGGGAGACCCAGTACTTC.

The chain carries TRBV7-3 and TRBJ1-6; a weak D match, TRBD1 (5 bases). Trimming took 2 bases from V and 10 from J, leaving 15 bases between them. The germline CDR1 and CDR2 sequences are SGHTA and FQGTGA. The CDR3 is 15 amino acids. The CDR3 DNA reads TGTGCCAGCAGCTTAGCCGCGGGGGGTCGGTCACCCCTCCACTTT. Translating gives CASSLAAGGRSPLHF.

The chain joins TRBV6-6 to TRBJ1-5, with a weak D call TRBD1 (6 bases). This CDR3 region has 15 residues. CDR1 is MNHNY and CDR2 is SVGAGI in the germline V gene (reference sequence). Trimming stripped 5 bases from V and 0 bases from J, with 11 bases between. The CDR3 here is CASSKQGLSNQPQHF. For the CDR3, the DNA is TGTGCCAGCAGTAAACAGGGCCTTAGCAATCAGCCCCAGCATTTT.